The 28 T cell receptor beta chains given below trace back to one sample, sequenced in a study of vaccination and CD4 T cells after COVID-19 (dated 2022 in TCRdb). Explained via the paper, the time point label denotes: late sampling 161 to 241 days after vaccination in a few convalescent patients. The protocol used for the library was PCR. Sequencer: Illumina iSeq 100. The public reads were quality trimmed at Q25 with fastp and then assembled into clones with MiXCR by TCRdb, keeping productive beta chains. For every CDR3 protein sequence, its rows merge into one entry that carries the most common genes and DNA. Counted in this sample were 25,000 or so distinct CDR3 sequences; roughly 50% of them appeared once. The ten largest clonotypes hold under 6.5% of the sample. The sequences come from CD4+ T cells from blood, collected about 7 months after SARS-CoV-2 vaccination. These receptors were obtained from a human donor who had recovered from COVID-19.

This clonotype was seen more than once but under ten times. V gene TRBV7-3 combines with J gene TRBJ1-6; the D is unclear. With 2 bases removed from V and 9 bases from J, the gap between germline ends came to 8 bases. Germline CDR1 and CDR2: SGHTA and FQGTGA. This CDR3 is built from 13 residues. The CDR3 protein is CASSLDLGSPLHF. The CDR3, as DNA: TGTGCCAGCAGCTTAGATCTGGGTTCACCCCTCCACTTT.

The chain couples TRBV19 to TRBJ2-2; no clear D gene. The germline V and J ends were trimmed by 3 bases and 4 bases, with 9 bases remaining between them. The germline V gene encodes CDR1 LNHDA and CDR2 SQIVND (reference sequence). The CDR3 is 14 amino acids. CDR3 DNA: TGTGCCAGTAGTATGTCCCGAAGCACCGGGGAGCTGTTTTTT. Amino acids: CASSMSRSTGELFF. The full variable domain, its missing parts supplied by reference TRBV19 and TRBJ2-2, is DGGITQSPKYLFRKEGQNVTLSCEQNLNHDAMYWYRQDPGQGLRLIYYSQIVNDFQKGDIAEGYSVSREKKESFPLTVTSAQKNPTAFYLCASSMSRSTGELFFGEGSRLTVL.

This clonotype has more than one count but fewer than ten. For the CDR3, the DNA is TGCAGTGCTAGTCGGCGTCAGGGGGAAAGTGGCTACACCTTC. Protein sequence: CSASRRQGESGYTF. The V gene is TRBV20-1, the J gene TRBJ1-2; 7 bases align to TRBD1. Germline V gives CDR1 DFQATT, CDR2 SNEGSKA (reference sequence). The CDR3 consists of 14 residues. The V gene end was trimmed by 3 bases and the J gene end by 7 bases; junction bases not matched to a gene: 11.

This clonotype turned up a few times. This chain connects TRBV6-1 to TRBJ2-3; D gene uncertain. The germline gives CDR1 MNHNS, CDR2 SASEGT. Trimming cost V 2 bases and J 2 bases, with 5 bases left between them. This CDR3 has 13 amino acids. The CDR3 sequence: CASSESYTDTQYF. The DNA of the CDR3 is TGTGCCAGCAGTGAATCGTACACAGATACGCAGTATTTT.

This clonotype came up a few times. V and J are TRBV27 and TRBJ2-5; D not resolved. V gave up 5 bases and J gave up 4 bases, with 14 bases separating them. The germline gives CDR1 MNHEY, CDR2 SMNVEV (reference sequence). CDR3 length: 14 residues. CDR3 sequence: CASSHTSAGETQYF. The CDR3 DNA follows: TGTGCCAGCAGTCATACGTCGGCTGGAGAGACCCAGTACTTC.

This clonotype is medium-sized (0.01 to 0.1%) in the sample. The rearrangement joins TRBV6-1 to TRBJ1-1; TRBD1 might be the D (6 bases). Per the germline V gene, CDR1 is MNHNS and CDR2 is SASEGT. Trimming removed 4 bases from V and 3 bases from J, with 9 bases in between. The CDR3 runs 13 residues. CDR3 in amino acids: CASSVGAHTEAFF. Written as DNA, the CDR3 is TGTGCCAGCAGTGTGGGGGCACACACTGAAGCTTTCTTT.

This clonotype was found a few times. CDR3 DNA sequence: TGCAGTGCTAGCCAAAGCGAGGCAACGTCGGAGACCCAGTACTTC. Residues: CSASQSEATSETQYF. The chain employs TRBV20-1 and TRBJ2-5; D is uncertain. The CDR3 has 15 residues. Germline CDR1 reads DFQATT; CDR2 reads SNEGSKA (reference sequence). Between the trimmed V and J ends, which lost 3 bases and 5 bases, there was a span of 19 bases.

The J gene is TRBJ2-5, the V gene TRBV4-1, with D tentatively TRBD1 or TRBD2 (7 bases each). Deletions cut 2 bases from V and 7 bases from J, with 14 bases between. The germline V gene encodes CDR1 MGHRA and CDR2 YSYEKL. The CDR3 runs to 14 residues. The CDR3 sequence is CASSQFGRGGTQYF. As DNA, the CDR3 is TGCGCCAGCAGCCAATTTGGCAGGGGGGGGACCCAGTACTTC.

The J gene is TRBJ2-1, the V gene TRBV6-2 or TRBV6-3; D unresolved. V lost 6 bases, J lost 9 bases, and 15 bases lay in between. The CDR3 sequence is 13 residues long. The germline V gene encodes CDR1 MNHEY and CDR2 SVGEGT. The DNA of the CDR3 is TGTGCCAGCAGCGATATCTACACCGGTGAGCAGTTCTTC. The encoded protein is CASSDIYTGEQFF.

The V gene is TRBV29-1, the J gene TRBJ2-1; 9 nucleotides agree with TRBD2. Germline loops: CDR1 SQVTM, CDR2 ANQGSEA. This CDR3 has 15 residues. Losses at the gene ends were 7 bases for V and 4 bases for J; bases not matched to a gene: 11. Here the CDR3 reads CSAPQAGGPYNEQFF. CDR3 bases: TGCAGCGCCCCACAGGCGGGAGGGCCTTACAATGAGCAGTTCTTC.

This sequence joins TRBV27 and TRBJ2-1; D remains ambiguous. The germline CDR1 and CDR2 sequences are MNHEY and SMNVEV (reference sequence). Trimming shortened V by 8 bases and J by 0 bases, and 14 bases separated the two germline ends. CDR3 length: 15 residues. The CDR3 protein is CASHSGLTSYNEQFF. The CDR3 DNA reads as TGTGCCAGCCATTCGGGCCTAACCTCCTACAATGAGCAGTTCTTC.

V gene TRBV7-3 combines with J gene TRBJ2-1; D call uncertain. The germline V gene encodes CDR1 SGHTA and CDR2 FQGTGA. The CDR3 length is 17 residues. V was pared by 1 base and J by 0 bases, with 13 bases between. The CDR3, as DNA: TGTGCCAGCAGCTTAAATCCCGCTGTTGGCTCCTACAATGAGCAGTTCTTC. Amino acids: CASSLNPAVGSYNEQFF.

This rearrangement joins TRBV5-4 to TRBJ2-7; 10 bases map to TRBD1. Trimming removed 4 bases from V and 2 bases from J; junction bases left unmatched: 6. In germline, CDR1 is SGHNT, CDR2 YYREEE (reference sequence). The CDR3 is 15 amino acids. The CDR3 nucleotides read TGTGCCAGCAGCCCCCGGGACAGGGGACCCTACGAGCAGTACTTC. Translated, it gives CASSPRDRGPYEQYF.

The chain links TRBV11-1 to TRBJ1-2; TRBD1 might be the D (5 bases). Germline V lookup: CDR1 SGHAT, CDR2 FQDESV (reference sequence). Trimming removed 4 bases from V and 4 bases from J, with 13 bases in between. This CDR3 contains 14 residues. CDR3 sequence: CASSSYGGLYGYTF. CDR3 nucleotides: TGTGCCAGCAGCTCCTACGGGGGACTCTATGGCTACACCTTC.

This clonotype occurred a few times. The chain couples TRBV7-6 to TRBJ2-3, with 11 bases identical to TRBD2. The CDR3 is 16 residues long. The ends lost 5 bases at V and 1 base at J; junction bases unmatched: 5. Germline CDR1 and CDR2: SGHVS and FNYEAQ. CDR3 DNA: TGTGCCAGCAGCCTTCCGGGACTAGCGGGCACAGATACGCAGTATTTT. This encodes CASSLPGLAGTDTQYF.

The chain employs TRBV4-3 and TRBJ2-1, with a possible D match to TRBD2 (6 bases). The CDR3 is made up of 15 amino acids. Germline values: CDR1 LGHNA, CDR2 YSLEER. The V gene lost 1 base and the J gene lost 5 bases, with 12 bases spanning the gap. The CDR3 protein is CASSQALGTHNEQFF. CDR3 in DNA: TGCGCCAGCAGCCAAGCATTAGGGACTCACAATGAGCAGTTCTTC.

V and J are TRBV27 and TRBJ2-3; 8 nucleotides agree with TRBD2. This CDR3 comprises 15 residues. CDR1 and CDR2 (germline): MNHEY, SMNVEV (reference sequence). V shed 3 bases, J shed 3 bases, and the junction held 5 bases outside the gene matches. The CDR3 region is CASSFLAGGTDTQYF. The CDR3 DNA is TGTGCCAGCAGTTTTCTGGCGGGAGGTACAGATACGCAGTATTTT.

The chain has TRBV7-9 and TRBJ2-1; no definite D call. In germline, CDR1 is SEHNR, CDR2 FQNEAQ (reference sequence). V lost 0 bases, J lost 8 bases, and 5 bases lay in between. The CDR3 length is 12 residues. CDR3 protein: CASSLAPDEQFF. Written as DNA, the CDR3 is TGTGCCAGCAGCTTAGCCCCGGATGAGCAGTTCTTC.

The genes are TRBV6-5 and TRBJ1-5; 7 bases are a match to TRBD1. The CDR3 runs 14 residues. Germline CDR1 MNHEY, CDR2 SVGAGI. V trimming: 4 bases; J trimming: 5 bases; junction bases outside the gene matches: 5. This CDR3 is CASSSGGGHQPQHF. The CDR3 DNA is TGTGCCAGCAGTTCAGGGGGGGGACATCAGCCCCAGCATTTT.

This sequence joins TRBV7-3 and TRBJ2-7, with 9 bases that match TRBD2. The CDR3 length is 15 residues. V lost 2 bases and J lost 3; bases outside the gene matches: 5. CDR1 SGHTA and CDR2 FQGTGA come from the germline V gene. The CDR3 region has the DNA TGTGCCAGCAGCTTAGCGGGAGGGCCTGACTACGAGCAGTACTTC. It specifies CASSLAGGPDYEQYF.

The chain employs TRBV27 and TRBJ1-2, with D tentatively TRBD1 (6 bases). The germline gives CDR1 MNHEY, CDR2 SMNVEV (reference sequence). The CDR3 has 13 residues. The V end was cut by 6 bases, the J end by 8 bases, with 16 bases between. The CDR3 sequence: CASRSHGGDGYTF. In DNA form, the CDR3 reads TGTGCCAGCAGGTCCCACGGGGGCGACGGCTACACCTTC.

This clonotype was counted a few times. This sequence joins TRBV20-1 and TRBJ2-3, with 9 nucleotides matching TRBD2. Germline V lookup: CDR1 DFQATT, CDR2 SNEGSKA (reference sequence). The V segment lost 5 bases and the J segment 4 bases; nucleotides outside the gene matches: 10. CDR3 length: 15 residues. This CDR3 is CSAAVAGDLADTQYF. In DNA, the CDR3 is TGCAGTGCTGCCGTAGCGGGAGACCTTGCAGATACGCAGTATTTT.

The V and J genes are TRBV24-1 and TRBJ2-7; D perhaps matches TRBD1 (5 bases). Germline-derived CDR1 and CDR2 are KGHDR and SFDVKD. Trimming took off 0 bases at V and 8 bases at J, with 10 bases between the two ends. This CDR3 has 13 residues. CDR3 protein: CATSDLQGIKQYF. The CDR3 nucleotides read TGTGCCACCAGTGATTTGCAGGGTATCAAGCAGTACTTC.

This clonotype was recorded once. The chain links TRBV20-1 to TRBJ2-3; D call uncertain. Trimming removed 2 bases at V and 6 bases at J, with 18 bases between. This CDR3 is 15 amino acids long. The germline V gene has CDR1 DFQATT and CDR2 SNEGSKA (reference sequence). CDR3 in amino acids: CSARHAVLGVDTQYF. CDR3 DNA sequence: TGCAGTGCTAGACACGCGGTCCTCGGAGTGGATACGCAGTATTTT.

This clonotype was counted only a few times. This rearrangement joins TRBV10-3 to TRBJ2-5, with D perhaps matching TRBD1 (5 bases). Looked up from germline, CDR1 is ENHRY and CDR2 is SYGVKD. There are 15 residues in the CDR3. Trimming removed 3 bases from V and 0 bases from J, with 11 bases in between. For the CDR3, the DNA is TGTGCCATCAGTGAAGTCTACAGGAACCAAGAGACCCAGTACTTC. This codes for CAISEVYRNQETQYF.

V and J are TRBV28 and TRBJ2-5; 8 bases fit TRBD1. Germline V gene data show CDR1 as MDHEN and CDR2 as SYDVKM. The CDR3 contains 14 residues. With V trimmed by 7 bases and J by 3 bases, 7 bases remained unmatched. Written as DNA, the CDR3 is TGTGCCAGCACCGGACAGGGTAATGAAGAGACCCAGTACTTC. Translating gives CASTGQGNEETQYF.

The rearrangement joins TRBV4-1 to TRBJ2-1; a possible D gene is TRBD2 (6 bases). The CDR3 is 15 amino acids. Trimming shortened V by 2 bases and J by 7 bases, and 15 bases separated the two germline ends. The germline CDR1 and CDR2 sequences are MGHRA and YSYEKL. The CDR3, as DNA: TGCGCCAGCAGCCAATGGTCGGGGGACCTTAATGAGCAGTTCTTC. Translation gives CASSQWSGDLNEQFF.

The chain couples TRBV6-1 to TRBJ2-1, with TRBD2 as a possible D gene (6 bases). The CDR3 has 16 amino acids. Germline lookup yields CDR1 MNHNS and CDR2 SASEGT. The V gene lost 6 bases and the J gene lost 8 bases, with 23 bases spanning the gap. The DNA for the CDR3 is TGTGCCAGCAGGTCCTGGGGAGCGGGTGGAGGGGATGAGCAGTTCTTC. Translating it yields CASRSWGAGGGDEQFF.